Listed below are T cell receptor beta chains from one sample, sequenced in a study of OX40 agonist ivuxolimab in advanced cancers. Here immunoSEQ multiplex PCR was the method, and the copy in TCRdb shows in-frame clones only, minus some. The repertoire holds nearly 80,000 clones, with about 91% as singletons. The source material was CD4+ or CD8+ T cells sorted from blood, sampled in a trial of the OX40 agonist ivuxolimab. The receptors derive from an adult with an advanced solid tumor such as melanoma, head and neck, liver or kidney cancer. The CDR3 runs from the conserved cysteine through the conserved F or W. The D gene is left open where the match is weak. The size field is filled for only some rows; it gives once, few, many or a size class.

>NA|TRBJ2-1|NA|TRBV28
TGTGCCAGCAGTTCCGCGGGACAGCCTTCCTACAATGAGCAGTTCTTC
CASSSAGQPSYNEQFF
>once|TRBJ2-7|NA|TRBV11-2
TGTGCCAGCAGCTTAGCGGATCCCTACGAGCAGTACTTC
CASSLADPYEQYF
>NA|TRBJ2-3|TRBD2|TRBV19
TGTGCCAGTAGTACGACTAGCGTAAGCACAGATACGCAGTATTTT
CASSTTSVSTDTQYF
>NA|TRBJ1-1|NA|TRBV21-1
TGTGCCAGCAGCAAAGGGGAGAACAGGGGGGGACCGACTGAAGCTTTCTTT
CASSKGENRGGPTEAFF
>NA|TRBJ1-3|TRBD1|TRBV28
TGTGCCAGCAGAAGACAGGGGGCTGGAAACACCATATATTTT
CASRRQGAGNTIYF
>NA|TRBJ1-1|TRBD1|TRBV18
TGTGCCAGCTCACCCCTGGACAGGGGGCGGGAAGCTTTCTTT
CASSPLDRGREAFF
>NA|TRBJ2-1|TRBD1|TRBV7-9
TGTGCCAGCAGCCGGACAGGGAAACAAAGTGAGCAGTTCTTC
CASSRTGKQSEQFF
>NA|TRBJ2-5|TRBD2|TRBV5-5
TGTGCCAGCAGCGGGACTAGCGGGAGGGAAGAGACCCAGTACTTC
CASSGTSGREETQYF
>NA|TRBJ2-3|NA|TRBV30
TGTGCCTGGAGTAAAGGGATCCTCACCCTCACAGATACGCAGTATTTT
CAWSKGILTLTDTQYF
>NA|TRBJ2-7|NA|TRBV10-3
TGTGCCATCAGTGGAGAAGGGCTTGCGCGGTACTTC
CAISGEGLARYF
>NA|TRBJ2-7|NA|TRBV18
TGTGCCAGCTCACAAACAGGCCCCTACGAGCAGTACTTC
CASSQTGPYEQYF
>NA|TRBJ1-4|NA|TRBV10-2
TGCGCCAGCAGTGAGTCGAACAGGGCCTGGGAAAAACTGTTTTTT
CASSESNRAWEKLFF
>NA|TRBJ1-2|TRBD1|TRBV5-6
TGTGCCAGCAGCTTGGCCCGGGGACAGGGGACCCTCTCCTCTGGCTACACCTTC
CASSLARGQGTLSSGYTF
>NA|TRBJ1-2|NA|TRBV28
TGTGCCAGCACCTTAGGACAGTTACGCGGCTACACCTTC
CASTLGQLRGYTF
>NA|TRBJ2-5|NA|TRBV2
TGTGCCAGCAGTGAAGCGCGGGAGACCCAGTACTTC
CASSEARETQYF
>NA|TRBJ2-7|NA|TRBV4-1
TGCGCCAGCAGCCCCTTAAGGGTCTCCTACGAGCAGTACTTC
CASSPLRVSYEQYF
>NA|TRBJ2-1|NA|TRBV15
TGTGCCACCAGCAGAGATTTAGCAGCTGAGCAGTTCTTC
CATSRDLAAEQFF
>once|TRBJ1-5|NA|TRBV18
TGTGCCAGCTCACCAGATAGGCCCAATCAGCCCCAGCATTTT
CASSPDRPNQPQHF
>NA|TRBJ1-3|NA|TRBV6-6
TGTGCCAGCAGTTCCCCAGGGGCTGGTGGAAACACCATATATTTT
CASSSPGAGGNTIYF
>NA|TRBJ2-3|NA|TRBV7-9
TGTGCCAGCAGCGCCGGGACATTTAGCACAGATACGCAGTATTTT
CASSAGTFSTDTQYF
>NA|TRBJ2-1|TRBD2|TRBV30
TGTGCCTGGAGTTTAGCGGGAGGGCCCTCGGATGAGCAGTTCTTC
CAWSLAGGPSDEQFF
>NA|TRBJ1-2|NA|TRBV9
TGTGCCAGCAGCCCTTCCGGACACACGGCAGTTAACTATGGCTACACCTTC
CASSPSGHTAVNYGYTF
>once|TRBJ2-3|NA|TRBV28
TGTGCCAGCAGCCTTCGTATGAGGGAACCAGATACGCAGTATTTT
CASSLRMREPDTQYF
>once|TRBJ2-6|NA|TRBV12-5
TGTGCTAGTGGTTTGGACCCAAAAGGACCTGGGGCCAACGTCCTGACTTTC
CASGLDPKGPGANVLTF
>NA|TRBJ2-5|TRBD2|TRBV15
TGTGCCACCAGCAGGGGACTAGCGGGACAAGAGACCCAGTACTTC
CATSRGLAGQETQYF
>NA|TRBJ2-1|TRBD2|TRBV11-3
TGTGCCAGCAGCTGGGGGACTAGCGGAGCCTACAATGAGCAGTTCTTC
CASSWGTSGAYNEQFF
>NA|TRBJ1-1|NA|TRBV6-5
TGTGCCAGCAGGGCGTCGGGGGGCCTTGAAGCTTTCTTT
CASRASGGLEAFF
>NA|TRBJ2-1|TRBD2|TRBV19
TGTGCCAGTAGTAGCATAGCGGGAGGGGGCTACAATGAGCAGTTCTTC
CASSSIAGGGYNEQFF
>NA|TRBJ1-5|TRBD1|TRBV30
TGTGCCTGGAGTGACAGGGGAAATCAGCCCCAGCATTTT
CAWSDRGNQPQHF
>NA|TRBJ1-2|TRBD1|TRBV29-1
TGCAGCGTTTTCGGACAGGGGGTATCTTCTATTGGTGGCTACACCTTC
CSVFGQGVSSIGGYTF
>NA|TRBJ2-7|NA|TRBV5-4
TGTGCCAGCAGCTTGGTAGGTGGCTACTCCTACGAGCAGTACTTC
CASSLVGGYSYEQYF
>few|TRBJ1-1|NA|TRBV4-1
TGCGCCAGCAGCCAAGAAGTTGTGAACACTGAAGCTTTCTTT
CASSQEVVNTEAFF
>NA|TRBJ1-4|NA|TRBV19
TGTGCCAGTAGTATATTTGCAAGCGCAACTAATGAAAAACTGTTTTTT
CASSIFASATNEKLFF
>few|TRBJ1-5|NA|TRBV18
TGTGCCAGCTCACCACCGGGTCAGCCCCAGCATTTT
CASSPPGQPQHF
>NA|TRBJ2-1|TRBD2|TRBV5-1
TGCGCCAGCAGCCTTAGCGGGAGGGTCGGTGGAAATGAGCAGTTCTTC
CASSLSGRVGGNEQFF
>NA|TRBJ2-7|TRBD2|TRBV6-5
TGTGCCAGCCGCGCACCTAGCGGGGCCTACGAGCAGTACTTC
CASRAPSGAYEQYF
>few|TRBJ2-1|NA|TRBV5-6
TGTGCCAGCAGCTTAGGAGCCATCAATGAGCAGTTCTTC
CASSLGAINEQFF
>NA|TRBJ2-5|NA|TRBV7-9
TGTGCCAGCAGCTTAAATGCAGGGAGCCAAGAGACCCAGTACTTC
CASSLNAGSQETQYF
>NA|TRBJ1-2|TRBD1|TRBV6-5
TGTGCCAGCAGTTACGAGGGGGCGCGAGGCTACACCTTC
CASSYEGARGYTF
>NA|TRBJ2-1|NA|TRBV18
TGTGCCAGCTCCCAAAATCGAGGTTTACACAATGAGCAGTTCTTC
CASSQNRGLHNEQFF
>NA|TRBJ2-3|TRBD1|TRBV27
TGTGCCAGCAGTCTGAGGGGACAGGCGGCAGATACGCAGTATTTT
CASSLRGQAADTQYF
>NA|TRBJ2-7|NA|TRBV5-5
TGTGCCAGCAGCTTGGCAACCGCGGGGGAGCAGTACTTC
CASSLATAGEQYF
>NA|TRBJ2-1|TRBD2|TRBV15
TGTGCCACCAGCAGAGAGGCTAGCGGGAGGGCCTACAATGAGCAGTTCTTC
CATSREASGRAYNEQFF
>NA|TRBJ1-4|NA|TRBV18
TGTGCCAGCTCACCACCGGGACGGGATAATGAAAAACTGTTTTTT
CASSPPGRDNEKLFF
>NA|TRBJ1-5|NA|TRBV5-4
TGTGCCAGCAGCTCTGGACGGGATCAGCCCCAGCATTTT
CASSSGRDQPQHF
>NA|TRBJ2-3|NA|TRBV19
TGTGCCAGTAGTATAGGGACTATAGATACGCAGTATTTT
CASSIGTIDTQYF
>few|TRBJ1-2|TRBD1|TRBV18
TGTGCCAGCTCACCGGGACGACAGGGGAGTGGAGGCTACACCTTC
CASSPGRQGSGGYTF
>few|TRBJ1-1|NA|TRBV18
TGTGCCAGCTCACCACCAGGGCCGAACACTGAAGCTTTCTTT
CASSPPGPNTEAFF
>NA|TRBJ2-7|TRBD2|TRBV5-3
TGTGCCAGAAGCCTCCCCAAATTAGCGGGGGGTGCCTACGAGCAGTACTTC
CARSLPKLAGGAYEQYF
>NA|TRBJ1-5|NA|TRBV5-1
TGCGCCAGCAGCGAAGGGGGGGTCAATCAGCCCCAGCATTTT
CASSEGGVNQPQHF
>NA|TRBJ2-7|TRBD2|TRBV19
TGTGCCAGTAACCCCTCAGCGGGAGGATCTTACGAGCAGTACTTC
CASNPSAGGSYEQYF